The clone carrying this T cell receptor (beta chain) was seen many times. Its antigen remains unidentified. The junction does not match germline at one end; this may be a read error. The data were taken from a study of human T cells and chemical hapten exposure. Overall study: TCR yields differed between samples (mainly from small differences in pooled library volume).

Time point reported: healthy volunteer bleed at 2 weeks. Unseparated into fractions, whole blood served as the source from which total RNA was extracted. The study's findings and limits: The number of TCRs over 1 in 1000 frequency stayed unchanged after DPC.

Individual cDNA molecules each carried unique molecular identifiers attached by the library. Per the authors' pipeline: Individual samples carried between roughly 23,224 and 700,000 TCRs, with 95,638 as the median. TCRdb used MiXCR to reprocess the RACE reads, holding one entry per CDR3 protein. TCRdb's processing, not the authors', yielded these V and J calls. The data contain 130,000 or so distinct CDR3 sequences, about 8.2% of them singletons. The material sequenced was whole blood. This clonotype was sampled from a male donor in good health. Some clones in this sample may be carry-over from other donors' samples.

CDR3 sequence reads: CASSSHNEQFF. The CDR3 DNA sequence: TGTGCCAGCAGCTCCCACAATGAGCAGTTCTTC. The chain carries TRBV5-1 and TRBJ2-1; D not resolved. The CDR3 is 11 amino acids. Germline CDR1 and CDR2: SGHRS and YFSETQ. The complete variable domain, with remaining parts taken from reference TRBV5-1 and TRBJ2-1, reads KAGVTQTPRYLIKTRGQQVTLSCSPISGHRSVSWYQQTPGQGLQFLFEYFSETQRNKGNFPGRFSGRQFSNSRSEMNVSTLELGDSALYLCASSSHNEQFFGPGTRLTVL.